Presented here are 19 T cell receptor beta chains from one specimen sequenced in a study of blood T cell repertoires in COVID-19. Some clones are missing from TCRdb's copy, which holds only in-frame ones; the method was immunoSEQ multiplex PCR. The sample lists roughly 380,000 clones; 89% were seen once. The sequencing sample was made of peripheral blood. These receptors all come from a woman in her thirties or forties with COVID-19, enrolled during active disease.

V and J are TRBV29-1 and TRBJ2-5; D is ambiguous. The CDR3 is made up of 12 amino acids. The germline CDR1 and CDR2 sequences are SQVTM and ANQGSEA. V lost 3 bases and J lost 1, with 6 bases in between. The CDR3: CSVEASQETQYF. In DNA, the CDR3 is TGCAGCGTTGAGGCTAGCCAAGAGACCCAGTACTTC.

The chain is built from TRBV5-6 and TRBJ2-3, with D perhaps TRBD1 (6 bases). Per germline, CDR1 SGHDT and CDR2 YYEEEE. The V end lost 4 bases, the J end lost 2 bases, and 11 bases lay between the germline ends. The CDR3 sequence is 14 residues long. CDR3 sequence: CASSRQGYTDTQYF. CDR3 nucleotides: TGTGCCAGCAGCCGCCAGGGGTACACAGATACGCAGTATTTT.

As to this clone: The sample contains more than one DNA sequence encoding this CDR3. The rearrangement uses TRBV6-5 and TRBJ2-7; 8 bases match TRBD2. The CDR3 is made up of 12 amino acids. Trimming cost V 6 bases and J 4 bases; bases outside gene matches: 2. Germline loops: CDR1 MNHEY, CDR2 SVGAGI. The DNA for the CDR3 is TGTGCCAGCAGCCCGGGAGGGTACGAGCAGTACTTC. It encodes CASSPGGYEQYF.

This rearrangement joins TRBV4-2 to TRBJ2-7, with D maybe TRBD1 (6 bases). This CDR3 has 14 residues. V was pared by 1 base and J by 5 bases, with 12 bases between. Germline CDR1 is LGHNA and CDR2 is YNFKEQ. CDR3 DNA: TGTGCCAGCAGCCAAGCCGCGACAGGAAACGAGCAGTACTTC. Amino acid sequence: CASSQAATGNEQYF.

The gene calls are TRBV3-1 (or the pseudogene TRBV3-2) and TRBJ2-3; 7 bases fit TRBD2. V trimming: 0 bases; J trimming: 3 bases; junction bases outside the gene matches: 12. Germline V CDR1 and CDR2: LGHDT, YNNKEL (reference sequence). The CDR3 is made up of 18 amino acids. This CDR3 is CASSQDLGGSVRTDTQYF. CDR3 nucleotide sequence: TGTGCCAGCAGCCAAGATCTGGGGGGGTCGGTTCGGACAGATACGCAGTATTTT.

The CDR3: CASRPPGSRVDTQYF. Here the CDR3 DNA reads TGTGCCAGCAGGCCCCCGGGATCAAGGGTGGATACGCAGTATTTT. The chain uses TRBV28 and TRBJ2-3, with D perhaps TRBD2 (5 bases). The germline V and J ends were trimmed by 6 bases and 6 bases, with 19 bases remaining between them. Germline CDR1 and CDR2: MDHEN and SYDVKM. This CDR3 has 15 amino acids. Full variable domain (outside the CDR3, taken from reference TRBV28 and TRBJ2-3): DVKVTQSSRYLVKRTGEKVFLECVQDMDHENMFWYRQDPGLGLRLIYFSYDVKMKEKGDIPEGYSVSREKKERFSLILESASTNQTSMYLCASRPPGSRVDTQYFGPGTRLTVL.

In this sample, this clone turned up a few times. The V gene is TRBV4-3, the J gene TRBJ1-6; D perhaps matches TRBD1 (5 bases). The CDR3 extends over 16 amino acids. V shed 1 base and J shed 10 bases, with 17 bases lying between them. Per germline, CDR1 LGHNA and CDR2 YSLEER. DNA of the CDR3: TGCGCCAGCAGCCAAGGAGGCCAGGGCCAAGGATCACCCCTCCACTTT. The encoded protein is CASSQGGQGQGSPLHF.

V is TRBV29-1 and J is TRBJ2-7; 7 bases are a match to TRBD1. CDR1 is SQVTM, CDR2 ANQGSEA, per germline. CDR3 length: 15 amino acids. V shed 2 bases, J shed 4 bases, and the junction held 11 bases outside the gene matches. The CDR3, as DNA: TGCAGCGTTGAAAAAGCGAGGGGGCGCTTGTACGAGCAGTACTTC. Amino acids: CSVEKARGRLYEQYF.

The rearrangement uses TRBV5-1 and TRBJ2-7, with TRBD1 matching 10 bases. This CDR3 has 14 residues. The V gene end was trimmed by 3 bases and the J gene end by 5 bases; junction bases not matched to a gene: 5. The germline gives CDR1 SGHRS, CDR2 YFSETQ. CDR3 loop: CASSSGQGDNEQYF. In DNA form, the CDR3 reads TGCGCCAGCAGCTCCGGACAGGGGGACAACGAGCAGTACTTC.

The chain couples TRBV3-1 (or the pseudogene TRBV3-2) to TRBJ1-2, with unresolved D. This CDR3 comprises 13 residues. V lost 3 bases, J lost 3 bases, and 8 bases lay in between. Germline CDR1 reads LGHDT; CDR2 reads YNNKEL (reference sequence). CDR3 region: CASSHLADYGYTF. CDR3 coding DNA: TGTGCCAGCAGCCACCTGGCAGACTATGGCTACACCTTC.

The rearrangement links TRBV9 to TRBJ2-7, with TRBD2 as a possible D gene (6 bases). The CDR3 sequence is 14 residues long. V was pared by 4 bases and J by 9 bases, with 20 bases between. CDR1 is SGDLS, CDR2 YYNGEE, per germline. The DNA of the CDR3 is TGTGCCAGCAGCTCGGGGGACTCGAAAGCTTGGCAGTACTTC. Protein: CASSSGDSKAWQYF.

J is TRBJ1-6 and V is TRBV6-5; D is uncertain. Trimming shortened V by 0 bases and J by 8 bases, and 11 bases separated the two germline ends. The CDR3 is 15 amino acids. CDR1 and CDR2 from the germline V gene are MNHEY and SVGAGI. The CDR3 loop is CASSYSISSYSPLHF. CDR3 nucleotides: TGTGCCAGCAGTTACTCGATTAGCAGCTATTCACCCCTCCACTTT.

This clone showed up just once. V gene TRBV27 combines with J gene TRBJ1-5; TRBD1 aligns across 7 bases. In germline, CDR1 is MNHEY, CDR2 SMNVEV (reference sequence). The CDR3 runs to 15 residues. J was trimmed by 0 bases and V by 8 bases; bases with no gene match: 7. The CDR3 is CASRRQGYSNQPQHF. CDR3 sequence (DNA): TGTGCCAGCCGCAGACAGGGCTATAGCAATCAGCCCCAGCATTTT.

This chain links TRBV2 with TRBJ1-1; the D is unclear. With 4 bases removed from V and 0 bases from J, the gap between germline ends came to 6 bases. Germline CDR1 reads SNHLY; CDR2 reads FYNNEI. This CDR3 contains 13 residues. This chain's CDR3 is CASSAYLNTEAFF. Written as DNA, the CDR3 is TGTGCCAGCAGTGCCTACCTGAACACTGAAGCTTTCTTT.

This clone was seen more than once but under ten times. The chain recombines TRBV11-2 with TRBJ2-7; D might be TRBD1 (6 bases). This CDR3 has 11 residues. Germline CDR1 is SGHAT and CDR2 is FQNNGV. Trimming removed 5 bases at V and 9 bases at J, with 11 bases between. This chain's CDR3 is CASSPGQRQYF. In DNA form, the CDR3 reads TGTGCCAGCAGCCCCGGACAGAGGCAGTACTTC.

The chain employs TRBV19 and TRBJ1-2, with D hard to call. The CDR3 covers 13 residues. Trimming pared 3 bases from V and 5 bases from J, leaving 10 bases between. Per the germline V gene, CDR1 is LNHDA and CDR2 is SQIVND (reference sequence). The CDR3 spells CASSMGSVYGYTF. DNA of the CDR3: TGTGCCAGTAGTATGGGCAGTGTTTATGGCTACACCTTC.

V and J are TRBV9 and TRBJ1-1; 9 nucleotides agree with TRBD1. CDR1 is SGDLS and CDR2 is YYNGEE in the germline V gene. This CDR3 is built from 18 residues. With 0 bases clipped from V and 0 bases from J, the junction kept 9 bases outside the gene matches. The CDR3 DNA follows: TGTGCCAGCAGCGTAGGGACAGGGGTGGGAGCTTTGAACACTGAAGCTTTCTTT. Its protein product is CASSVGTGVGALNTEAFF.

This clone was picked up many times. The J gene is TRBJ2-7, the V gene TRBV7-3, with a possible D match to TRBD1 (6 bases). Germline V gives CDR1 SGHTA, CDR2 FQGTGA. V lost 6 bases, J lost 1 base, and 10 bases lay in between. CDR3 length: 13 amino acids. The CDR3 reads CASSQRGSYEQYF. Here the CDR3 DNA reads TGTGCCAGCAGTCAGAGGGGGTCCTACGAGCAGTACTTC. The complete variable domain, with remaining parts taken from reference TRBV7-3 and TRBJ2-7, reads GAGVSQTPSNKVTEKGKYVELRCDPISGHTALYWYRQSLGQGPEFLIYFQGTGAADDSGLPNDRFFAVRPEGSVSTLKIQRTERGDSAVYLCASSQRGSYEQYFGPGTRLTVT.

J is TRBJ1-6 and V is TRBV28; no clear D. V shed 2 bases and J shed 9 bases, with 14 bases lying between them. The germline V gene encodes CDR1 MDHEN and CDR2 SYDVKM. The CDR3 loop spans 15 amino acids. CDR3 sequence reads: CASSLRVRRVSPLHF. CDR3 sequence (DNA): TGTGCCAGCAGTTTAAGGGTGCGGAGGGTTTCACCCCTCCACTTT. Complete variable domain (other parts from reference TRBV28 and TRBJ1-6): DVKVTQSSRYLVKRTGEKVFLECVQDMDHENMFWYRQDPGLGLRLIYFSYDVKMKEKGDIPEGYSVSREKKERFSLILESASTNQTSMYLCASSLRVRRVSPLHFGNGTRLTVT.